The entry that follows covers one T cell receptor (beta chain) sequence. Its antigen is unknown. Constant-region reverse primers amplified full-length variable regions, followed by semi-nested Nested Universal Primer A PCR. From the 5' RACE reads, TCRdb called clonotypes with MiXCR, one entry per CDR3 protein. The sample consists of some 11,000 distinct CDR3 sequences, roughly a sixth of them appearing once. The sorted Tregs were CD4+CD25+CD127-/low cells. Regarding the study as a whole: Tumor memory CD4+ T cell TCR gene usage was found to cluster with blood and lymph node memory CD4+ cells and with lymph node naive CD4+ cells. The larger-cohort validation was restricted to a single TCR beta V-J rearrangement rather than whole repertoires.

This CDR3 contains 16 residues. Trimming took off 6 bases at V and 0 bases at J, with 15 bases between the two ends. The germline CDR1 and CDR2 sequences are ENHRY and SYGVKD. The V call is TRBV10-3, the J call TRBJ1-5; unclear D gene. Sequences were obtained from Tregs sorted from a lymph node. This sequence originates from a female donor with breast cancer. In DNA form, the CDR3 reads TGTGCCATCAGCCCGACGACAAAAACTAGCAATCAGCCCCAGCATTTT. It is translated as CAISPTTKTSNQPQHF.